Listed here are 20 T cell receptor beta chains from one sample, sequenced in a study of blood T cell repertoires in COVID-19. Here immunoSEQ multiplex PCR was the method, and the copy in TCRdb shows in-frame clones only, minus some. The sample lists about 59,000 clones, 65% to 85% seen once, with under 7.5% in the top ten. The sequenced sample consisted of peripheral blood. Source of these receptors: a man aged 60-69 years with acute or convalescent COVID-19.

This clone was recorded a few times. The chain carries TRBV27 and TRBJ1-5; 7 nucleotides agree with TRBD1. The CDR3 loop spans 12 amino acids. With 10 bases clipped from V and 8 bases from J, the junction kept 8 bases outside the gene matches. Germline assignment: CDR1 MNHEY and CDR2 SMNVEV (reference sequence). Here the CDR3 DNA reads TGTGCCAACATACAGGGGAGAGAGCCCCAGCATTTT. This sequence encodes CANIQGREPQHF.

The CDR3 spells CARSFHHEQYF. The CDR3 DNA follows: TGTGCCAGAAGCTTTCATCACGAGCAGTACTTC. The rearrangement links TRBV5-3 to TRBJ2-7; no clear D. TRBV5-3 is an ORF, with its function uncertain. V was pared by 2 bases and J by 5 bases, with 5 bases between. This CDR3 has 11 amino acids.

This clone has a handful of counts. As DNA, the CDR3 is TGTGCCAGCAGACCGAGCGGGGGCCACGAGCAGTACTTC. This sequence encodes CASRPSGGHEQYF. The chain couples TRBV12-3 or TRBV12-4 to TRBJ2-7, with 8 nucleotides matching TRBD2. With V trimmed by 6 bases and J by 5 bases, 6 bases remained unmatched. The CDR3 is 13 amino acids.

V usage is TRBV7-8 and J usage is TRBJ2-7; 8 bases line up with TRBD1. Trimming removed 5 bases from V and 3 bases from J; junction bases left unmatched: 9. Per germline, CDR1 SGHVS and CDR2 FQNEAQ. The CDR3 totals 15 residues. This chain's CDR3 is CASSAVGTGVYEQYF. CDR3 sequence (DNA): TGTGCCAGCAGCGCCGTCGGGACAGGCGTCTACGAGCAGTACTTC.

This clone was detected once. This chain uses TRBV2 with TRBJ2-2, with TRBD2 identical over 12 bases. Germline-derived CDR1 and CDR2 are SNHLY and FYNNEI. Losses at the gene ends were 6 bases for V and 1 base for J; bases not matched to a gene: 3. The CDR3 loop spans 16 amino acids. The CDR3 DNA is TGTGCCAGCAGGAGGGGACTAGCGGGGAACACCGGGGAGCTGTTTTTT. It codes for CASRRGLAGNTGELFF.

As DNA, the CDR3 is TGTGCCAGCAGCTTATCTGCGGGGGGCAAAAACATTCAGTACTTC. It specifies CASSLSAGGKNIQYF. The gene calls are TRBV7-3 and TRBJ2-4, with 8 nucleotides matching TRBD2. The CDR3 length is 15 residues. Per germline, CDR1 SGHTA and CDR2 FQGTGA. V lost 2 bases to trimming and J lost 3 bases; unmatched junction nucleotides: 3.

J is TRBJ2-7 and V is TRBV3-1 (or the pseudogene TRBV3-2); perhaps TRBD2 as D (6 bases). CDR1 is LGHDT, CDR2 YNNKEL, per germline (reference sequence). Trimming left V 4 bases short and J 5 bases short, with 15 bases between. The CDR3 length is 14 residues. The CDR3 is CASSRAGKFHEQYF. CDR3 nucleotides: TGTGCCAGCAGCCGCGCGGGGAAGTTCCACGAGCAGTACTTC.

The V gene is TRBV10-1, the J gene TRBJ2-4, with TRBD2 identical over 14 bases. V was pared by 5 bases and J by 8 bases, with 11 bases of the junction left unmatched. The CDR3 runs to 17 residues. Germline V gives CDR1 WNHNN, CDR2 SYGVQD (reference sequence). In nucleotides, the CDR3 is TGCGCCAGCAGTCCCGGGACTAGCGGGGGCCCTTTTCACATTCAGTACTTC. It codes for CASSPGTSGGPFHIQYF.

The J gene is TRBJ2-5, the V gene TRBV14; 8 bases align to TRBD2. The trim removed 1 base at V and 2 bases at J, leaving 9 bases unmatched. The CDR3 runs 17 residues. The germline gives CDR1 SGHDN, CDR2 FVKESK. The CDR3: CASSQVSPRGGQETQYF. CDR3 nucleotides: TGTGCCAGCAGCCAAGTATCCCCCCGGGGGGGGCAAGAGACCCAGTACTTC.

In DNA form, the CDR3 reads TGCGCCAGCAGCCAACAGGGCGGTATAACTGAAGCTTTCTTT. The encoded protein is CASSQQGGITEAFF. The chain recombines TRBV5-1 with TRBJ1-1; perhaps TRBD1 as D (6 bases). V was cut by 4 bases and J by 5 bases, with 15 bases left in between. CDR1 and CDR2 from the germline V gene are SGHRS and YFSETQ. The CDR3 contains 14 residues. Full variable domain (outside the CDR3, taken from reference TRBV5-1 and TRBJ1-1): KAGVTQTPRYLIKTRGQQVTLSCSPISGHRSVSWYQQTPGQGLQFLFEYFSETQRNKGNFPGRFSGRQFSNSRSEMNVSTLELGDSALYLCASSQQGGITEAFFGQGTRLTVV.

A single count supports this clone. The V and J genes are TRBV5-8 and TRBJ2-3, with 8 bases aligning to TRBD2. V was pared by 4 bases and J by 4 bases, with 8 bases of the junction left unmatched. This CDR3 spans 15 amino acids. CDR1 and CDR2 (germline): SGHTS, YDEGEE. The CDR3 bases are TGTGCCAGCAGCGATCTGGCGGGGGGCCCAGATACGCAGTATTTT. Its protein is CASSDLAGGPDTQYF. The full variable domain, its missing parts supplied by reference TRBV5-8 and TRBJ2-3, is EAGVTQSPTHLIKTRGQQATLRCSPISGHTSVYWYQQALGLGLQFLLWYDEGEERNRGNFPPRFSGRQFPNYSSELNVNALELEDSALYLCASSDLAGGPDTQYFGPGTRLTVL.

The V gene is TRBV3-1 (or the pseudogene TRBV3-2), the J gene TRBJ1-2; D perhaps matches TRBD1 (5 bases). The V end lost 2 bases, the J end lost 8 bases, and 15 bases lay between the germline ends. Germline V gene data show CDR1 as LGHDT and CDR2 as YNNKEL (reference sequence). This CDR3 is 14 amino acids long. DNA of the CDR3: TGTGCCAGCAGCCAATGGGGGGAGACGGGAGGCTACACCTTC. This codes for CASSQWGETGGYTF.

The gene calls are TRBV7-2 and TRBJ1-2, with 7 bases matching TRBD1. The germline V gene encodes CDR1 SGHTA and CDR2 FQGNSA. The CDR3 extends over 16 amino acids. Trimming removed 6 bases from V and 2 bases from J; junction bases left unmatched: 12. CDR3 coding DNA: TGTGCCAGCAGGAAGGGGGCGAGTTCCCCAAACTATGGCTACACCTTC. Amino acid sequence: CASRKGASSPNYGYTF.

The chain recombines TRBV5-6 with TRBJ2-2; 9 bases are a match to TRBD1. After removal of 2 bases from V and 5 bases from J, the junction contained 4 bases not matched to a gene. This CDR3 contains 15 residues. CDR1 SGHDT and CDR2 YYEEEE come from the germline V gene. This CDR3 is CASSFTGGLTGELFF. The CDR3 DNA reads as TGTGCCAGCAGCTTTACAGGGGGCCTTACCGGGGAGCTGTTTTTT.

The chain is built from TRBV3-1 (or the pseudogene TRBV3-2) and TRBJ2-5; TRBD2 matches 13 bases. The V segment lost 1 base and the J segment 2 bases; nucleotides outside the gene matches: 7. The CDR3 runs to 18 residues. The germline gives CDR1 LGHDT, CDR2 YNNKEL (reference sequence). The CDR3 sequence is CASSQVLAGGPGQETQYF. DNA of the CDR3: TGTGCCAGCAGCCAAGTACTAGCGGGGGGGCCGGGGCAAGAGACCCAGTACTTC.

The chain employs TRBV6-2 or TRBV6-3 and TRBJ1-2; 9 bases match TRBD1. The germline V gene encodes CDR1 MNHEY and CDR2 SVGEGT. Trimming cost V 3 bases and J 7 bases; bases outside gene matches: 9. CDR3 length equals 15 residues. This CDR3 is CASSYMTGGFRGYTF. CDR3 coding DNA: TGTGCCAGCAGTTATATGACAGGGGGTTTTCGTGGCTACACCTTC.

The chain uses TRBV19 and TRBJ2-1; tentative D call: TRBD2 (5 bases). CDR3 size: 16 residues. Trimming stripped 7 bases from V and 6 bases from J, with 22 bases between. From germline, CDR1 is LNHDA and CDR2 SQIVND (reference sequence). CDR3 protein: CASTHLLGPSGNEQFF. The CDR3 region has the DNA TGTGCCAGTACCCACTTACTAGGCCCCTCTGGCAATGAGCAGTTCTTC.

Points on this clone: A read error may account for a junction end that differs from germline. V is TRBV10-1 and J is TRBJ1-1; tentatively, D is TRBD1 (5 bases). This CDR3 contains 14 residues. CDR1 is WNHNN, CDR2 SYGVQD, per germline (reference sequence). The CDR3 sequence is CASCDGGGGTEAFF. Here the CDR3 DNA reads TGCGCCAGCTGTGACGGCGGGGGTGGCACTGAAGCTTTCTTT.

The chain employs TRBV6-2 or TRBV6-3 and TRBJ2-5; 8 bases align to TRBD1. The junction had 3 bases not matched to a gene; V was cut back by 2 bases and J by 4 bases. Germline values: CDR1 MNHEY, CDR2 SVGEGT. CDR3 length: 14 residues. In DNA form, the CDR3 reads TGTGCCAGCAGTTACGGACAGGGACGAGAGACCCAGTACTTC. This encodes CASSYGQGRETQYF.

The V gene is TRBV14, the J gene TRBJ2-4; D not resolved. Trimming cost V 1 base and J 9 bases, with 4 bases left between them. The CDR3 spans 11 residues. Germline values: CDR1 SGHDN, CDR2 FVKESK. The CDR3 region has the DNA TGTGCCAGCAGCCAAGGCGCCATTCAGTACTTC. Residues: CASSQGAIQYF.